The rows below give T cell receptor beta chains drawn from one sample of a study of T cells in Graves' hyperthyroidism and ophthalmopathy. Each CDR3 protein gets one entry after TCRdb re-called the multiplex PCR reads with MiXCR. The sample holds 550,000 to 650,000 distinct CDR3 sequences; approximately 15% are singletons and the top ten take more than 11%. Sequences were obtained from blood. The source is a woman in her 40s with Graves' hyperthyroidism. CDR3s include the opening cysteine and the closing phenylalanine or tryptophan. Fields, in order: J gene, clone size, D gene, V gene, CDR3 DNA, CDR3 protein. A D gene is named only where the DNA matches it firmly. Expanded clones are given a class, and other clones once, few, many or no size at all.

j_call: TRBJ1-6
clone_size: many
d_call: NA
v_call: TRBV2
cdr3_nt: TGTGCCAGCAGTGAAGCGCTTCGGGGGAATTCACCCCTCCACTTT
cdr3_aa: CASSEALRGNSPLHF

j_call: TRBJ2-1
clone_size: many
d_call: TRBD2
v_call: TRBV3-1
cdr3_nt: TGTGCCAGCAGTATATCCGTTAGCGGGAGGGCTAGTGAGCAGTTCTTC
cdr3_aa: CASSISVSGRASEQFF

j_call: TRBJ1-3
clone_size: NA
d_call: NA
v_call: TRBV2
cdr3_nt: TGTGCCAGCCAATCGGAGGGCGACATGGGAAACACCATATATTTT
cdr3_aa: CASQSEGDMGNTIYF

j_call: TRBJ2-5
clone_size: few
d_call: TRBD1
v_call: TRBV19
cdr3_nt: TGTGCCAGTAGTATTACGGGACAGGGGACGAAAGAGACCCAGTACTTC
cdr3_aa: CASSITGQGTKETQYF

j_call: TRBJ2-5
clone_size: few
d_call: TRBD1
v_call: TRBV29-1
cdr3_nt: TGCAGCGACCGACCACAGGGGCAAGAGACCCAGTACTTC
cdr3_aa: CSDRPQGQETQYF

j_call: TRBJ2-1
clone_size: NA
d_call: TRBD2
v_call: TRBV28
cdr3_nt: TGTGCCAGCAGTTTATCCTGGCGGGAGTCAGGGTACAATGAGCAGTTCTTC
cdr3_aa: CASSLSWRESGYNEQFF

j_call: TRBJ1-5
clone_size: few
d_call: NA
v_call: TRBV12-5
cdr3_nt: TGTGCTAGTGGTTTGGTACGGGGAGGGATTAGCAATCAGCCCCAGCATTTT
cdr3_aa: CASGLVRGGISNQPQHF

j_call: TRBJ1-2
clone_size: many
d_call: NA
v_call: TRBV2
cdr3_nt: TGTGCCAGCAGTGGGGGTAATTTCCAGAGTGGTGGCTACACCTTC
cdr3_aa: CASSGGNFQSGGYTF

j_call: TRBJ2-2
clone_size: few
d_call: NA
v_call: TRBV12-3/TRBV12-4
cdr3_nt: TGTGCCAGCATTTCCCGGGCTAATCAATTGACCGGGGAGCTGTTTTTT
cdr3_aa: CASISRANQLTGELFF

j_call: TRBJ2-7
clone_size: few
d_call: TRBD1
v_call: TRBV19
cdr3_nt: TGTGCCAGCCGGGACAGGGGGGACGAGCAGTACTTC
cdr3_aa: CASRDRGDEQYF

j_call: TRBJ1-2
clone_size: many
d_call: TRBD1
v_call: TRBV28
cdr3_nt: TGTGCCAGCAGCGGACAGGGAGGCTATGGCTACACCTTC
cdr3_aa: CASSGQGGYGYTF

j_call: TRBJ2-7
clone_size: many
d_call: TRBD1
v_call: TRBV20-1
cdr3_nt: TGCAGTGCTAGTGGGACAGGGTCCCTCGGCGAGCAGTACTTC
cdr3_aa: CSASGTGSLGEQYF

j_call: TRBJ2-1
clone_size: few
d_call: NA
v_call: TRBV5-1
cdr3_nt: TGCGCCAGCAGCCAAGCAACTACAGGACCCTACTCCTACAATGAGCAGTTCTTC
cdr3_aa: CASSQATTGPYSYNEQFF

j_call: TRBJ2-7
clone_size: many
d_call: NA
v_call: TRBV27
cdr3_nt: TGTGCCAGCAGTTCGTCGGACTCGACCTACGAGCAGTACTTC
cdr3_aa: CASSSSDSTYEQYF

j_call: TRBJ2-3
clone_size: few
d_call: TRBD2
v_call: TRBV20-1
cdr3_nt: TGCAGTGCTCCTGGGGGGGGAGGGCCGTGGGATACGCAGTATTTT
cdr3_aa: CSAPGGGGPWDTQYF

j_call: TRBJ1-1
clone_size: many
d_call: NA
v_call: TRBV2
cdr3_nt: TGTGCCAGCAGTGAAGGAGCAGGGGTCACTGAAGCTTTCTTT
cdr3_aa: CASSEGAGVTEAFF

j_call: TRBJ2-2
clone_size: NA
d_call: TRBD2
v_call: TRBV5-1
cdr3_nt: TGCGCCAGCAGCTTGATTGGGACTAGCATTAACACCGGGGAGCTGTTTTTT
cdr3_aa: CASSLIGTSINTGELFF

j_call: TRBJ1-1
clone_size: many
d_call: NA
v_call: TRBV27
cdr3_nt: TGTGCCAGCACCCCCTACATGAACACTGAAGCTTTCTTT
cdr3_aa: CASTPYMNTEAFF

j_call: TRBJ2-1
clone_size: many
d_call: TRBD2
v_call: TRBV7-6
cdr3_nt: TGTGCCAGCAGCTTAGGAACTAGCGGGGGGTACAATGAGCAGTTCTTC
cdr3_aa: CASSLGTSGGYNEQFF

j_call: TRBJ1-1
clone_size: NA
d_call: NA
v_call: TRBV29-1
cdr3_nt: TGCAGCGTTACCCTCACCGGGACAATGGAAGCTTTCTTT
cdr3_aa: CSVTLTGTMEAFF

j_call: TRBJ2-7
clone_size: many
d_call: NA
v_call: TRBV7-9
cdr3_nt: TGTGCCAGCAGCTTAAGGCGCCACGAGCAGTACTTC
cdr3_aa: CASSLRRHEQYF

j_call: TRBJ2-7
clone_size: many
d_call: TRBD2
v_call: TRBV5-1
cdr3_nt: TGCGCCAGCAGCCCCCACTCGACTAGCGGGAGAGCGGAGCAGTACTTC
cdr3_aa: CASSPHSTSGRAEQYF

j_call: TRBJ2-7
clone_size: many
d_call: NA
v_call: TRBV2
cdr3_nt: TGTGCCAGCAGTCTGGCGGCCCCTTTAGAGCAGTACTTC
cdr3_aa: CASSLAAPLEQYF

j_call: TRBJ2-2
clone_size: many
d_call: NA
v_call: TRBV5-6
cdr3_nt: TGTGCCAGCAGCTTGGTCCAGGGAGGCACCGGGGAGCTGTTTTTT
cdr3_aa: CASSLVQGGTGELFF

j_call: TRBJ2-7
clone_size: once
d_call: TRBD1
v_call: TRBV20-1
cdr3_nt: TGCAGTGCTGGAAAGTCGGACAGGGTCGACGAGCAGTACTTC
cdr3_aa: CSAGKSDRVDEQYF

j_call: TRBJ2-3
clone_size: few
d_call: TRBD2
v_call: TRBV20-1
cdr3_nt: TGCAGTGCCCAGACATCGAGCGGGAGGGTCCGCGGAGGAGATACGCAGTATTTT
cdr3_aa: CSAQTSSGRVRGGDTQYF

j_call: TRBJ2-7
clone_size: few
d_call: TRBD1
v_call: TRBV15
cdr3_nt: TGTGCCACCAGCAGAGACCTGGGACCAGGGGGCTACGAGCAGTACTTC
cdr3_aa: CATSRDLGPGGYEQYF

j_call: TRBJ2-1
clone_size: few
d_call: NA
v_call: TRBV20-1
cdr3_nt: TGCAATACCGGGGACTTCGCCTACAATGAGCAGTTCTTC
cdr3_aa: CNTGDFAYNEQFF

j_call: TRBJ2-3
clone_size: NA
d_call: TRBD2
v_call: TRBV6-1
cdr3_nt: TGTGCCAGCATGAGAGGACTAGCGGGACCCACAGATACGCAGTATTTT
cdr3_aa: CASMRGLAGPTDTQYF

j_call: TRBJ1-2
clone_size: NA
d_call: TRBD1
v_call: TRBV27
cdr3_nt: TGTGCCAGCAGCAACTTCCGGGACAGTTATGGCTACACCTTC
cdr3_aa: CASSNFRDSYGYTF

j_call: TRBJ2-3
clone_size: few
d_call: NA
v_call: TRBV24-1
cdr3_nt: TGTGCCACCAGTGATTTAACAGGGACTAGCACAGATACGCAGTATTTT
cdr3_aa: CATSDLTGTSTDTQYF

j_call: TRBJ2-5
clone_size: few
d_call: TRBD2
v_call: TRBV5-1
cdr3_nt: TGCGCCAGCAACAAAGCGGGAGGGGGTGAGACCCAGTACTTC
cdr3_aa: CASNKAGGGETQYF

j_call: TRBJ2-2
clone_size: NA
d_call: NA
v_call: TRBV6-1
cdr3_nt: TGTGCCAGCAGTGATCTGTCGGGGAACACCGGGGAGCTGTTTTTT
cdr3_aa: CASSDLSGNTGELFF

j_call: TRBJ2-6
clone_size: many
d_call: NA
v_call: TRBV27
cdr3_nt: TGTGCCAGCAGTGTACAGTTCTCTGGGGCCAACGTCCTGACTTTC
cdr3_aa: CASSVQFSGANVLTF

j_call: TRBJ2-7
clone_size: many
d_call: TRBD1
v_call: TRBV2
cdr3_nt: TGTGCCAGCAGAGAGACAGGGGGCTCCTACGAGCAGTACTTC
cdr3_aa: CASRETGGSYEQYF

j_call: TRBJ2-1
clone_size: few
d_call: TRBD2
v_call: TRBV19
cdr3_nt: TGTGCCAGTAGGCTAGCGGAGAGGTCTATGAATGAGCAGTTCTTC
cdr3_aa: CASRLAERSMNEQFF

j_call: TRBJ2-5
clone_size: many
d_call: NA
v_call: TRBV3-1
cdr3_nt: TGTGCCAGCAGCCAAGATTCCGGTTTTGACCAAGAGACCCAGTACTTC
cdr3_aa: CASSQDSGFDQETQYF

j_call: TRBJ2-1
clone_size: many
d_call: TRBD2
v_call: TRBV12-3/TRBV12-4
cdr3_nt: TGTGCCAGCAGCCCAAGCGGGACTAGCGGGAGAGATGAGCAGTTCTTC
cdr3_aa: CASSPSGTSGRDEQFF

j_call: TRBJ2-2
clone_size: many
d_call: TRBD2
v_call: TRBV12-3/TRBV12-4
cdr3_nt: TGTGCCAGCAGTTTCCACTCGGGGCGGGAGATCGCCGGGGAGCTGTTTTTT
cdr3_aa: CASSFHSGREIAGELFF

j_call: TRBJ2-4
clone_size: few
d_call: NA
v_call: TRBV3-1
cdr3_nt: TGTGCCAGCAGCCAAAACTCCCGAAACATTCAGTACTTC
cdr3_aa: CASSQNSRNIQYF

j_call: TRBJ1-5
clone_size: many
d_call: TRBD1
v_call: TRBV7-2
cdr3_nt: TGTGCCAGCAGCTTTTACAAGGGGGCAGATCAGCCCCAGCATTTT
cdr3_aa: CASSFYKGADQPQHF

j_call: TRBJ1-2
clone_size: few
d_call: NA
v_call: TRBV19
cdr3_nt: TGTGCCAGTAGTATGGATAGACATGGCTACACCTTC
cdr3_aa: CASSMDRHGYTF

j_call: TRBJ1-6
clone_size: few
d_call: NA
v_call: TRBV6-1
cdr3_nt: TGTGCCAGCAGTTCGGTCGCCGGAAATAATTCACCCCTCCACTTT
cdr3_aa: CASSSVAGNNSPLHF

j_call: TRBJ1-5
clone_size: many
d_call: NA
v_call: TRBV3-1
cdr3_nt: TGTGCCAGCAGCCAAGATTTAAGGGCGGGTCAGCCCCAGCATTTT
cdr3_aa: CASSQDLRAGQPQHF

j_call: TRBJ2-7
clone_size: few
d_call: NA
v_call: TRBV12-3/TRBV12-4
cdr3_nt: TGTGCCAGCAGAGGGACTTCTCCCTACGAGCAGCACTTC
cdr3_aa: CASRGTSPYEQHF

j_call: TRBJ1-5
clone_size: NA
d_call: NA
v_call: TRBV30
cdr3_nt: TGTGCCTGGAGTGCTATCACGGGTCAGCCCCAGCATTTT
cdr3_aa: CAWSAITGQPQHF

j_call: TRBJ2-5
clone_size: NA
d_call: TRBD1
v_call: TRBV20-1
cdr3_nt: TGCAGTGCTCCGACAGGGGATGGGACCCAGTACTTC
cdr3_aa: CSAPTGDGTQYF

j_call: TRBJ2-1
clone_size: NA
d_call: NA
v_call: TRBV6-5
cdr3_nt: TGTGCCAGCAGTTACGGTGGGCAAGAGACCCAGTTCTTC
cdr3_aa: CASSYGGQETQFF

j_call: TRBJ2-2
clone_size: NA
d_call: NA
v_call: TRBV6-1
cdr3_nt: TGTGCCACTGGTACAGGGCCCAACACCGGGGAGCTGTTTTTT
cdr3_aa: CATGTGPNTGELFF

j_call: TRBJ2-7
clone_size: few
d_call: TRBD1
v_call: TRBV7-9
cdr3_nt: TGTGCCAGCAGCGTACCGGGACAGGGGGTCGAGCAGTACTTC
cdr3_aa: CASSVPGQGVEQYF

j_call: TRBJ2-7
clone_size: many
d_call: NA
v_call: TRBV7-9
cdr3_nt: TGTGCCAGCAGCTCCTCGGGCAGTCGGCTACCCTACGAGCAGTACTTC
cdr3_aa: CASSSSGSRLPYEQYF

j_call: TRBJ2-7
clone_size: NA
d_call: TRBD1
v_call: TRBV4-1
cdr3_nt: TGCGCCAGCAGCCAGAACAGGGGGCACTACGAGCAGTACTTC
cdr3_aa: CASSQNRGHYEQYF